The 23 T cell receptor beta chains listed next were all sequenced from one sample in a study of control samples from healthy donors and cancer patients. Method: immunoSEQ multiplex PCR; TCRdb's copy keeps in-frame clones and lacks some. The sample lists 150,000 to 180,000 clones; over 85% were seen once. The sequencing sample was made of blood. The source is a man aged 40-50 years in good health.

This chain uses TRBV29-1 with TRBJ1-1, with unresolved D. CDR1 is SQVTM, CDR2 ANQGSEA, per germline. CDR3 size: 11 residues. Trimming removed 4 bases from V and 1 base from J, with 4 bases in between. As DNA, the CDR3 is TGCAGCGTTGCTACGAACACTGAAGCTTTCTTT. Its protein is CSVATNTEAFF.

V usage is TRBV2 and J usage is TRBJ2-7, with D unresolved. Trimming left V 6 bases short and J 7 bases short, with 10 bases between. CDR3 length: 11 residues. Germline V gene lookup returns CDR1 SNHLY and CDR2 FYNNEI. CDR3 nucleotides: TGTGCCAGCAGGTATGACAAGGAGCAGTACTTC. It yields the protein CASRYDKEQYF.

The rearrangement joins TRBV19 to TRBJ1-5, with D unresolved. Looked up from germline, CDR1 is LNHDA and CDR2 is SQIVND (reference sequence). V dropped 6 bases and J dropped 4 bases, with 13 bases sitting between them. CDR3 length equals 14 residues. CDR3 residues: CASSLRGGNQPQHF. DNA for the CDR3: TGTGCCAGTAGCTTGCGGGGAGGGAATCAGCCCCAGCATTTT. Filled out from reference TRBV19 and TRBJ1-5, the complete variable domain reads DGGITQSPKYLFRKEGQNVTLSCEQNLNHDAMYWYRQDPGQGLRLIYYSQIVNDFQKGDIAEGYSVSREKKESFPLTVTSAQKNPTAFYLCASSLRGGNQPQHFGDGTRLSIL.

Here the CDR3 DNA reads TGTGCCAGCAGTGAACGGGGCGGCGGCACCGGGGAGCTGTTTTTT. Protein product: CASSERGGGTGELFF. The V gene is TRBV6-1, the J gene TRBJ2-2; the D call may be TRBD1 or TRBD2 (5 bases each). Trimming stripped 2 bases from V and 4 bases from J, with 11 bases between. Per the germline V gene, CDR1 is MNHNS and CDR2 is SASEGT. The CDR3 sequence is 15 residues long.

The V gene is TRBV3-1 (or the pseudogene TRBV3-2), the J gene TRBJ2-3; the D is unclear. Trimming cost V 3 bases and J 0 bases, with 16 bases left between them. CDR3 length: 17 amino acids. Germline V lookup: CDR1 LGHDT, CDR2 YNNKEL (reference sequence). CDR3 nucleotides: TGTGCCAGCAGCCAGCAGCTGGACGGATACAGCACAGATACGCAGTATTTT. Protein product: CASSQQLDGYSTDTQYF.

About this clone: The germline gene is not matched at one end of the junction; a read error may be the cause. The rearrangement links TRBV2 to TRBJ1-2; no definite D call. Germline V CDR1 and CDR2: SNHLY, FYNNEI. The CDR3 length is 13 residues. The CDR3 bases are TGTGCCAGTAGTGAACGGGCAGTTAATGGCTACACCTTC. Translated: CASSERAVNGYTF.

There are a few counts of this clone. This rearrangement joins TRBV9 to TRBJ1-6; 9 bases fit TRBD1. After removal of 3 bases from V and 6 bases from J, the junction contained 4 bases not matched to a gene. Germline CDR1 reads SGDLS; CDR2 reads YYNGEE. The CDR3 has 15 amino acids. DNA for the CDR3: TGTGCCAGCAGCGATAGACAGGGGGTTAATTCACCCCTCCACTTT. As protein: CASSDRQGVNSPLHF. Full variable domain (missing parts from reference TRBV9 and TRBJ1-6): DSGVTQTPKHLITATGQRVTLRCSPRSGDLSVYWYQQSLDQGLQFLIQYYNGEERAKGNILERFSAQQFPDLHSELNLSSLELGDSALYFCASSDRQGVNSPLHFGNGTRLTVT.

The V and J genes are TRBV3-1 (or the pseudogene TRBV3-2) and TRBJ1-1; D unresolved. V was pared by 1 base and J by 1 base, with 4 bases between. Germline V gives CDR1 LGHDT, CDR2 YNNKEL (reference sequence). The CDR3 spans 13 residues. DNA for the CDR3: TGTGCCAGCAGCCAAGGCAGGAACACTGAAGCTTTCTTT. It specifies CASSQGRNTEAFF.

The CDR3 loop is CASKSDRELDGYTF. CDR3 sequence (DNA): TGTGCCAGTAAATCGGACAGGGAGCTTGATGGCTACACCTTC. This sequence joins TRBV19 and TRBJ1-2; 8 bases agree with TRBD1. The CDR3 length is 14 residues. V dropped 7 bases and J dropped 6; count of bases not matched to a gene: 10. CDR1 and CDR2 from the germline V gene are LNHDA and SQIVND (reference sequence).

The chain joins TRBV5-1 to TRBJ2-7; D gene ambiguous. Trimming left V 6 bases short and J 5 bases short, with 9 bases between. CDR1 is SGHRS and CDR2 is YFSETQ in the germline V gene. The CDR3 has 11 amino acids. The CDR3 here is CASKVGHEQYF. CDR3 sequence (DNA): TGCGCCAGCAAGGTGGGCCACGAGCAGTACTTC.

J is TRBJ1-2 and V is TRBV7-2; D is uncertain. Germline V CDR1 and CDR2: SGHTA, FQGNSA. V lost 1 base and J lost 5, with 8 bases in between. The CDR3 is made up of 13 amino acids. The CDR3 protein is CASSLVEGYGYTF. CDR3 sequence (DNA): TGTGCCAGCAGCTTAGTGGAAGGATATGGCTACACCTTC.

V usage is TRBV7-2 and J usage is TRBJ2-1; maybe TRBD1 (5 bases). In germline, CDR1 is SGHTA, CDR2 FQGNSA. Trimming removed 5 bases from V and 5 bases from J, with 16 bases in between. This CDR3 has 15 residues. The CDR3 loop is CASSPSLGRNNEQFF. CDR3 DNA sequence: TGTGCCAGCAGCCCGTCTTTGGGGCGGAACAATGAGCAGTTCTTC.

The chain combines TRBV7-9 with TRBJ2-7; D is possibly TRBD1 (5 bases). The CDR3 loop spans 12 amino acids. Germline V gene sequence: CDR1 SEHNR, CDR2 FQNEAQ (reference sequence). The V end lost 4 bases, the J end lost 3 bases, and 7 bases lay between the germline ends. The CDR3 spells CASSSTGYEQYF. As DNA, the CDR3 is TGTGCCAGCAGCTCAACAGGCTACGAGCAGTACTTC.

The V gene is TRBV7-9, the J gene TRBJ1-6; D unclear. Germline loops: CDR1 SEHNR, CDR2 FQNEAQ (reference sequence). Trimming took off 6 bases at V and 5 bases at J, with 5 bases between the two ends. This CDR3 has 12 amino acids. CDR3 residues: CASRQDNSPLHF. CDR3 in DNA: TGTGCCAGCAGGCAAGATAATTCACCCCTCCACTTT.

The chain carries TRBV7-9 and TRBJ1-3; D remains ambiguous. V gave up 5 bases and J gave up 3 bases, with 11 bases separating them. Germline CDR1 is SEHNR and CDR2 is FQNEAQ (reference sequence). This CDR3 spans 14 amino acids. CDR3 loop: CASSPQVVGNTIYF. CDR3 nucleotide sequence: TGTGCCAGCAGCCCCCAGGTAGTTGGAAACACCATATATTTT.

This chain joins TRBV19 and TRBJ1-2; 7 nucleotides match TRBD1. The V gene's germline CDR1 is LNHDA and CDR2 SQIVND (reference sequence). The CDR3 consists of 14 residues. Germline trimming cut 4 bases from V and 2 bases from J; bases unmatched to any gene: 4. The CDR3 nucleotides are TGTGCCAGTAGTACCTCGACAGGGAACTATGGCTACACCTTC. It specifies CASSTSTGNYGYTF. The full variable domain, in which reference TRBV19 and TRBJ1-2 provide the parts outside the CDR3, is DGGITQSPKYLFRKEGQNVTLSCEQNLNHDAMYWYRQDPGQGLRLIYYSQIVNDFQKGDIAEGYSVSREKKESFPLTVTSAQKNPTAFYLCASSTSTGNYGYTFGSGTRLTVV.

This chain connects TRBV10-3 to TRBJ2-3, with TRBD1 matching over 8 bases. From germline, CDR1 is ENHRY and CDR2 SYGVKD. Losses at the gene ends were 8 bases for V and 2 bases for J; bases not matched to a gene: 15. This CDR3 comprises 17 residues. This CDR3 reads CAIGETGQVIHTDTQYF. As DNA, the CDR3 is TGTGCCATCGGAGAGACGGGACAGGTCATCCACACAGATACGCAGTATTTT.

This sequence joins TRBV5-1 and TRBJ2-1; 8 bases align to TRBD2. Looked up from germline, CDR1 is SGHRS and CDR2 is YFSETQ. The CDR3 covers 16 residues. V dropped 1 base and J dropped 3; count of bases not matched to a gene: 6. The CDR3 DNA follows: TGCGCCAGCAGCTTGATCGTAGCGGGGAACTACAATGAGCAGTTCTTC. Encoded protein: CASSLIVAGNYNEQFF.

V usage is TRBV5-6 and J usage is TRBJ1-5; possibly TRBD1 for D (5 bases). The CDR3 contains 13 residues. V dropped 1 base and J dropped 8 bases, with 10 bases sitting between them. The V gene's germline CDR1 is SGHDT and CDR2 YYEEEE. The CDR3 protein is CASSLRGIKPQHF. CDR3 bases: TGTGCCAGCAGCTTGAGGGGCATTAAGCCCCAGCATTTT.

V usage is TRBV10-2 and J usage is TRBJ2-7; D ambiguous. CDR1 is WSHSY, CDR2 SAAADI, per germline. Trimming removed 6 bases from V and 1 base from J, with 1 base in between. This CDR3 contains 10 residues. The CDR3 DNA is TGCGCCAGCAGGTCCTACGAGCAGTACTTC. This gives the protein CASRSYEQYF.

The CDR3 sequence is CASSYSNEAPQHF. The CDR3 coding sequence is TGTGCCAGCAGTTACTCGAATGAGGCGCCCCAGCATTTT. The V and J genes are TRBV6-6 and TRBJ1-5; the D is unclear. There are 13 residues in the CDR3. CDR1 is MNHNY, CDR2 SVGAGI, per germline (reference sequence). Trimming took 0 bases from V and 9 from J, leaving 9 bases between them.

The CDR3 nucleotides read TGTGCCAGCACTTATAGCGGGGAGACCCAGTACTTC. Protein product: CASTYSGETQYF. The rearrangement uses TRBV2 and TRBJ2-5, with 7 bases matching TRBD2. V lost 7 bases to trimming and J lost 5 bases; unmatched junction nucleotides: 4. Germline V CDR1 and CDR2: SNHLY, FYNNEI. The CDR3 covers 12 residues.

The gene calls are TRBV12-1 and TRBJ1-2; the table assigns TRBD1, which was not confirmed against the DNA. TRBV12-1 constitutes a pseudogene. The CDR3 has 13 residues. The CDR3, as DNA: TGTGCCAGCAGCTTTGTAGGGGTTGAGGGCTACACCTTC. Translating gives CASSFVGVEGYTF.